The present TCR beta chain was sequenced within a study of shared clonotypes between healthy human individuals. The overall study: Donors consisted of two women and three men between 18 and 49.

The data were produced by immunoSEQ multiplex PCR, yet TCRdb's version contains in-frame clones alone and is incomplete. The table has roughly 1,600,000 clones, less than 99% seen once. This receptor was identified in a man aged 30 to 45 in good health. Material for sequencing was naive CD4+ T cells sorted from blood. Subset indicated: CD45RA+ positively selected.

For the CDR3, the DNA is TGTGCCAGCTCACCAAGTCAGGTATCGAATCAGCCCCAGCATTTT. Translated, it gives CASSPSQVSNQPQHF. The V call is TRBV18, the J call TRBJ1-5; the D is unclear. CDR3 length equals 15 residues. Germline lookup yields CDR1 KGHSH and CDR2 LQKENI. V lost 2 bases, J lost 4 bases, and 12 bases lay in between.